Here is one TCR beta chain with its context. From germline, CDR1 is MNHEY and CDR2 SMNVEV (reference sequence). The J segment lost 7 bases and the V segment lost 6 bases, leaving 9 bases of the junction unmatched. The CDR3 covers 14 residues. The entry originates in a study of siplizumab effects on memory and regulatory T cells. Assay: immunoSEQ multiplex PCR; the TCRdb copy retains only in-frame clones and omits some. The sample holds approximately 100,000 clones, 75% to 95% seen once. This receptor was obtained from a human donor in good health. Some clones in this sample may be carry-over from other donors' samples. This chain uses TRBV27 with TRBJ2-1; TRBD1 matches at 7 bases. Sequencing was performed on CD4+ T cells sorted from blood. The CDR3: CASRLVGGENEQFF. The CDR3 DNA sequence: TGTGCCAGCAGGCTAGTAGGGGGCGAAAATGAGCAGTTCTTC.